This is a list of T cell receptor beta chains from one sample in a study of PD-L1 blockade in urothelial cancer. TCRdb keeps only in-frame clones here, not all; method: immunoSEQ multiplex PCR. This table has some 63,000 clones, 81% appearing once. Sequenced here: PBMCs, sampled around atezolizumab (anti-PD-L1) treatment. These receptors were obtained from a man aged 70-80 years with urothelial cancer. The CDR3 runs from the conserved cysteine through the conserved F or W. D genes are given only for firm matches. The size of a clone is reported for some rows only, either as once, few or many, or as a class for expanded clones.

size: -
D: TRBD2
V: TRBV7-2
J: TRBJ2-3
CDR3: CASSPSGGRADTQYF
DNA: TGTGCCAGCAGCCCTAGCGGGGGGCGCGCAGATACGCAGTATTTT

size: -
D: -
V: TRBV18
J: TRBJ2-2
CDR3: CASSPLRVAGGTGELFF
DNA: TGTGCCAGCTCACCACTTAGAGTGGCAGGAGGGACCGGGGAGCTGTTTTTT

size: few
D: TRBD2
V: TRBV4-2
J: TRBJ2-1
CDR3: CASSQDSKRGPFNEQFF
DNA: TGTGCCAGCAGCCAAGATAGTAAGCGGGGGCCCTTCAATGAGCAGTTCTTC

size: -
D: -
V: TRBV19
J: TRBJ2-2
CDR3: CASSMGRMNTGELFF
DNA: TGTGCCAGTAGTATGGGGAGAATGAACACCGGGGAGCTGTTTTTT

size: -
D: TRBD1
V: TRBV10-3
J: TRBJ1-2
CDR3: CAISESTGGGYGYTF
DNA: TGTGCCATCAGTGAGTCGACAGGGGGAGGGTATGGCTACACCTTC

size: -
D: -
V: TRBV4-3
J: TRBJ2-5
CDR3: CASSQEYRNEETQYF
DNA: TGCGCCAGCAGCCAAGAATACAGGAACGAAGAGACCCAGTACTTC

size: -
D: TRBD2
V: TRBV15
J: TRBJ2-1
CDR3: CATSREEASGTNEQFF
DNA: TGTGCCACCAGCAGAGAGGAGGCTAGCGGGACCAATGAGCAGTTCTTC

size: -
D: TRBD2
V: TRBV13
J: TRBJ2-1
CDR3: CASSLRGGGEQFF
DNA: TGTGCCAGCAGCTTACGGGGGGGCGGTGAGCAGTTCTTC

size: -
D: TRBD1
V: TRBV11-2
J: TRBJ2-2
CDR3: CASISTRDRGRGGIGELFF
DNA: TGTGCCAGCATTTCTACCCGGGACAGGGGGCGCGGAGGAATTGGGGAGCTGTTTTTT

size: -
D: TRBD1
V: TRBV11-2
J: TRBJ2-5
CDR3: CASSPDRGHETQYF
DNA: TGTGCCAGCAGCCCGGACAGGGGACATGAGACCCAGTACTTC

size: -
D: -
V: TRBV9
J: TRBJ1-4
CDR3: CASSVGQENEKLFF
DNA: TGTGCCAGCAGCGTAGGACAGGAGAATGAAAAACTGTTTTTT

size: -
D: TRBD1
V: TRBV19
J: TRBJ2-1
CDR3: CASSPLDRGYNEQFF
DNA: TGTGCCAGTAGTCCTCTGGACAGGGGTTACAATGAGCAGTTCTTC

size: once
D: TRBD1
V: TRBV13
J: TRBJ1-6
CDR3: CASSPQGQGYSSPLHF
DNA: TGTGCCAGCAGCCCCCAGGGACAGGGGTATAGTTCACCCCTCCACTTT

size: -
D: TRBD2
V: TRBV2
J: TRBJ2-1
CDR3: CASRAQAGVRNEQFF
DNA: TGTGCCAGCAGGGCCCAGGCGGGAGTGCGGAATGAGCAGTTCTTC

size: -
D: TRBD1
V: TRBV4-2
J: TRBJ1-1
CDR3: CASSPGGSVLYTEAFF
DNA: TGTGCCAGCAGCCCAGGGGGTTCGGTTTTATACACTGAAGCTTTCTTT

size: -
D: -
V: TRBV2
J: TRBJ1-3
CDR3: CASSFNREGNTIYF
DNA: TGTGCCAGCAGTTTTAACAGGGAAGGAAACACCATATATTTT

size: -
D: -
V: TRBV2
J: TRBJ2-3
CDR3: CASSSHRGSVENTQYF
DNA: TGTGCCAGCAGTTCCCACCGGGGATCAGTGGAGAATACGCAGTATTTT

size: -
D: -
V: TRBV11-3
J: TRBJ2-3
CDR3: CASSFAIPKDTQYF
DNA: TGTGCCAGCAGCTTCGCGATTCCCAAAGATACGCAGTATTTT

size: -
D: TRBD2
V: TRBV5-1
J: TRBJ2-1
CDR3: CASSLGTSGSGEQFF
DNA: TGCGCCAGCAGCTTAGGGACTAGCGGGAGTGGTGAGCAGTTCTTC

size: -
D: -
V: TRBV4-3
J: TRBJ1-2
CDR3: CASSQDLQGLGYTF
DNA: TGCGCCAGCAGCCAAGATCTCCAGGGGCTCGGCTACACCTTC